This T cell receptor (beta chain) was sequenced in a study of a mutant IDH1 vaccine in newly diagnosed glioma. Study details: The treated population exhibited a male proportion of about 62%, a female proportion of 37.5%, and a mean age of about 40 years. Most had both radiotherapy and temozolomide beforehand; others had only one.

Time point noted: baseline, week 1 (first vaccination visit). Treatment indicated: pre-vaccination baseline after standard-of-care therapy. With respect to this clone: Its antigen is not identified.

Study results and caveats: Induction of immune responses by the vaccine occurred in just under 95% of patients.

The data were produced by immunoSEQ multiplex PCR, yet TCRdb's version contains in-frame clones alone and is incomplete. In the table there are tens of thousands of clones, approximately 92% of which are singletons. CDR3 length: 11 residues. Germline-derived CDR1 and CDR2 are LNHDA and SQIVND (reference sequence). Between the trimmed V and J ends, which lost 3 bases and 9 bases, there was a span of 6 bases. This specimen was PBMCs, taken from a glioma patient treated with radiotherapy, temozolomide or both. The source of this sequence is a man in his late teens or twenties with glioma. The chain employs TRBV19 and TRBJ1-5, with D maybe TRBD1 (5 bases). CDR3 residues: CASSIGGPQHF. The CDR3 coding sequence is TGTGCCAGTAGTATCGGGGGGCCCCAGCATTTT.